A selection of T cell receptor beta chains follows, all from one sample in a study of T cells in localized non-small cell lung cancer. The protocol was immunoSEQ multiplex PCR, while the TCRdb copy is restricted to in-frame clones and leaves out a portion. Of about 52,000 clones listed, around nine tenths are singletons. The sample here was PBMCs, taken before any cancer treatment. The source of these receptors is a female donor with stage II lung adenocarcinoma. Both conserved end residues are part of each CDR3. Each record gives: CDR3 length, D gene, V gene, clone size, J gene, CDR3 DNA, CDR3 protein. A D gene is named only where the DNA matches it firmly. Size is omitted from some rows. Given values are once, few, many or a class for expanded clones.

len: 14
d_gene: .
v_gene: TRBV2
abundance: .
j_gene: TRBJ1-4
CDR3nt: TGTGCCAGCAAAGAGGACAGTGCTGCGGGAAAACTGTTTTTT
CDR3aa: CASKEDSAAGKLFF

len: 15
d_gene: .
v_gene: TRBV5-1
abundance: .
j_gene: TRBJ2-7
CDR3nt: TGCGCCAGCAGCTTCGACAGGACTTCCACCTACGAGCAGTACTTC
CDR3aa: CASSFDRTSTYEQYF

len: 11
d_gene: .
v_gene: TRBV11-2
abundance: .
j_gene: TRBJ2-7
CDR3nt: TGTGCCAGCAGCTTAGTCGGCCAGCAGTACTTC
CDR3aa: CASSLVGQQYF

len: 15
d_gene: .
v_gene: TRBV11-1
abundance: .
j_gene: TRBJ2-7
CDR3nt: TGTGCCAGCAGCCCCCCGTGGGGGAGCTCCTACGAGCAGTACTTC
CDR3aa: CASSPPWGSSYEQYF

len: 17
d_gene: .
v_gene: TRBV5-8
abundance: few
j_gene: TRBJ2-7
CDR3nt: TGTGCCAGCAGCTTGCCCCAACAAGTCCTTATCTCAGACGAGCAGTACTTC
CDR3aa: CASSLPQQVLISDEQYF

len: 14
d_gene: .
v_gene: TRBV4-1
abundance: .
j_gene: TRBJ2-3
CDR3nt: TGCGCCAGCAGCCAAGGCTCCCTCACAGATACGCAGTATTTT
CDR3aa: CASSQGSLTDTQYF

len: 17
d_gene: TRBD1
v_gene: TRBV10-1
abundance: .
j_gene: TRBJ1-5
CDR3nt: TGCGCCAGCAGTGAGTCGTTAGGACAGGGGGCGAAGCAGCCCCAGCATTTT
CDR3aa: CASSESLGQGAKQPQHF

len: 15
d_gene: .
v_gene: TRBV7-9
abundance: .
j_gene: TRBJ1-1
CDR3nt: TGTGCCAGCAGCTTAAATTTAGGGGTGGGCACTGAAGCTTTCTTT
CDR3aa: CASSLNLGVGTEAFF

len: 15
d_gene: TRBD1
v_gene: TRBV5-4
abundance: .
j_gene: TRBJ1-3
CDR3nt: TGTGCCAGCAGCGAACAGGGGGTAGGGGGAAACACCATATATTTT
CDR3aa: CASSEQGVGGNTIYF

len: 13
d_gene: .
v_gene: TRBV18
abundance: .
j_gene: TRBJ1-1
CDR3nt: TGTGCCAGCTCACCTCTCCCAGAGACTGAAGCTTTCTTT
CDR3aa: CASSPLPETEAFF

len: 14
d_gene: .
v_gene: TRBV15
abundance: .
j_gene: TRBJ1-2
CDR3nt: TGTGCCACCAGCAGAGATCGGGCAGGGCTTGGCTACACCTTC
CDR3aa: CATSRDRAGLGYTF

len: 16
d_gene: TRBD2
v_gene: TRBV5-1
abundance: .
j_gene: TRBJ2-1
CDR3nt: TGCGCCAGCAGCTTGATACTAGCGGGGGAGTACAATGAGCAGTTCTTC
CDR3aa: CASSLILAGEYNEQFF

len: 12
d_gene: .
v_gene: TRBV25-1
abundance: .
j_gene: TRBJ1-1
CDR3nt: TGTGCCAGCAGTGAATTAGCGGGGAAAGCTTTCTTT
CDR3aa: CASSELAGKAFF

len: 13
d_gene: .
v_gene: TRBV7-6
abundance: .
j_gene: TRBJ2-7
CDR3nt: TGTGCCAGCAGCTTAGCTCAGGGCTACGAGCAGTACTTC
CDR3aa: CASSLAQGYEQYF

len: 13
d_gene: .
v_gene: TRBV27
abundance: .
j_gene: TRBJ1-1
CDR3nt: TGTGCCAGCAGTTTCGCCATGGGGACTGAAGCTTTCTTT
CDR3aa: CASSFAMGTEAFF

len: 11
d_gene: .
v_gene: TRBV20-1
abundance: .
j_gene: TRBJ2-2
CDR3nt: TGCAGTGCTCCCTTCGACGGGGAGCTGTTTTTT
CDR3aa: CSAPFDGELFF

len: 18
d_gene: TRBD1
v_gene: TRBV27
abundance: once
j_gene: TRBJ2-1
CDR3nt: TGTGCCAGCAGTTTTCCTTTGGAGGGACAGGGGGCCAGCAATGAGCAGTTCTTC
CDR3aa: CASSFPLEGQGASNEQFF

len: 15
d_gene: .
v_gene: TRBV5-1
abundance: .
j_gene: TRBJ1-4
CDR3nt: TGCGCCAGCAGCTTGGACAGACTTACTAATGAAAAACTGTTTTTT
CDR3aa: CASSLDRLTNEKLFF

len: 18
d_gene: TRBD1
v_gene: TRBV7-9
abundance: .
j_gene: TRBJ2-7
CDR3nt: TGTGCCAGCAGCTCCCCTCGTGACAGGGGGCCTAACGCCTACGAGCAGTACTTC
CDR3aa: CASSSPRDRGPNAYEQYF

len: 16
d_gene: .
v_gene: TRBV18
abundance: .
j_gene: TRBJ2-7
CDR3nt: TGTGCCAGCTCACTGCCCCAACTAGTGGGCTCTCACGAGCAGTACTTC
CDR3aa: CASSLPQLVGSHEQYF

len: 15
d_gene: TRBD2
v_gene: TRBV9
abundance: .
j_gene: TRBJ2-7
CDR3nt: TGTGCCAGCAGCGTCGGAGCGGGGGTCTCCTACGAGCAGTACTTC
CDR3aa: CASSVGAGVSYEQYF

len: 14
d_gene: .
v_gene: TRBV2
abundance: few
j_gene: TRBJ1-1
CDR3nt: TGTGCCAGCAGACCGGGACCGTTGAACACTGAAGCTTTCTTT
CDR3aa: CASRPGPLNTEAFF

len: 12
d_gene: .
v_gene: TRBV25-1
abundance: once
j_gene: TRBJ2-3
CDR3nt: TGTGCCAGCAGTGGACTAACAGATACGCAGTATTTT
CDR3aa: CASSGLTDTQYF

len: 16
d_gene: .
v_gene: TRBV4-2
abundance: .
j_gene: TRBJ2-1
CDR3nt: TGTGCCAGCAGCCAAGATTTGGCGGGGAGCTACAATGAGCAGTTCTTC
CDR3aa: CASSQDLAGSYNEQFF

len: 15
d_gene: .
v_gene: TRBV5-1
abundance: .
j_gene: TRBJ2-5
CDR3nt: TGCGCCAGCAGCTCAACACCGGGATCCGAAGAGACCCAGTACTTC
CDR3aa: CASSSTPGSEETQYF

len: 15
d_gene: .
v_gene: TRBV4-1
abundance: .
j_gene: TRBJ2-5
CDR3nt: TGCGCCAGCAGCCAAGGCACCTCCCAAAAAGAGACCCAGTACTTC
CDR3aa: CASSQGTSQKETQYF

len: 15
d_gene: .
v_gene: TRBV9
abundance: .
j_gene: TRBJ2-1
CDR3nt: TGTGCCAGCAGCGTAGCAGTGGGCCAGGGGAATGAGCAGTTCTTC
CDR3aa: CASSVAVGQGNEQFF

len: 15
d_gene: TRBD1
v_gene: TRBV5-1
abundance: .
j_gene: TRBJ1-1
CDR3nt: TGCGCCAGCAGCTGGGGGACAGTTTTGAACACTGAAGCTTTCTTT
CDR3aa: CASSWGTVLNTEAFF

len: 18
d_gene: .
v_gene: TRBV4-2
abundance: .
j_gene: TRBJ1-4
CDR3nt: TGTGCCAGCAGCCAAGATCCCACAGGAGCAAAGATAGGGGAAAAACTGTTTTTT
CDR3aa: CASSQDPTGAKIGEKLFF

len: 14
d_gene: .
v_gene: TRBV10-3
abundance: .
j_gene: TRBJ2-1
CDR3nt: TGTGCCATCAGTGCCCCTACGGAGAAGAATGAGCAGTTCTTC
CDR3aa: CAISAPTEKNEQFF

len: 18
d_gene: .
v_gene: TRBV7-6
abundance: .
j_gene: TRBJ2-7
CDR3nt: TGTGCCAGCATCCCAGGTCCGGGGCCTAAATGGAGCGGCTACGAGCAGTACTTC
CDR3aa: CASIPGPGPKWSGYEQYF

len: 11
d_gene: .
v_gene: TRBV20-1
abundance: .
j_gene: TRBJ2-7
CDR3nt: TGCAGTGCTAGGTTCGACAGGGAGCAGTACTTC
CDR3aa: CSARFDREQYF

len: 16
d_gene: .
v_gene: TRBV7-8
abundance: .
j_gene: TRBJ1-1
CDR3nt: TGTGCCAGCAGCTTGGCCCTATACAAGGAGAACACTGAAGCTTTCTTT
CDR3aa: CASSLALYKENTEAFF

len: 15
d_gene: .
v_gene: TRBV19
abundance: .
j_gene: TRBJ1-1
CDR3nt: TGTGCCAGTAGTATAACAGTCGCCTATTTGGGTGAAGCTTTCTTT
CDR3aa: CASSITVAYLGEAFF

len: 18
d_gene: .
v_gene: TRBV7-9
abundance: .
j_gene: TRBJ1-5
CDR3nt: TGTGCCAGCAGCTTAGTGGTATCGTCCGCTGATAGCAATCAGCCCCAGCATTTT
CDR3aa: CASSLVVSSADSNQPQHF

len: 13
d_gene: .
v_gene: TRBV7-3
abundance: .
j_gene: TRBJ1-2
CDR3nt: TGTGCCAGCAGCTTCGGGGATTGGCGTGGCTACACCTTC
CDR3aa: CASSFGDWRGYTF

len: 16
d_gene: TRBD1
v_gene: TRBV5-4
abundance: .
j_gene: TRBJ2-5
CDR3nt: TGTGCCAGCAGCCTTTATGGGATGACAGGGGAAGAGACCCAGTACTTC
CDR3aa: CASSLYGMTGEETQYF

len: 18
d_gene: TRBD2
v_gene: TRBV4-1
abundance: .
j_gene: TRBJ2-1
CDR3nt: TGCGCCAGCAGCCACCCCGTGCTAACGGAGCAGGGAGGGAATGAGCAGTTCTTC
CDR3aa: CASSHPVLTEQGGNEQFF

len: 16
d_gene: .
v_gene: TRBV5-1
abundance: .
j_gene: TRBJ2-2
CDR3nt: TGCGCCAGCAGCTTGGGGCAGGTTACGAACACCGGGGAGCTGTTTTTT
CDR3aa: CASSLGQVTNTGELFF

len: 16
d_gene: .
v_gene: TRBV10-3
abundance: .
j_gene: TRBJ1-3
CDR3nt: TGTGCCATCAGTGCCATCACGGGAAGAGGTGGAAACACCATATATTTT
CDR3aa: CAISAITGRGGNTIYF

len: 16
d_gene: TRBD2
v_gene: TRBV5-6
abundance: once
j_gene: TRBJ2-2
CDR3nt: TGTGCCAGCAGCCTATATAGCGGGGGGTCCTCCGAGGAGCTGTTTTTT
CDR3aa: CASSLYSGGSSEELFF

len: 16
d_gene: .
v_gene: TRBV5-8
abundance: .
j_gene: TRBJ2-6
CDR3nt: TGTGCCAGCAGCTTGTTCCCGTACTCTGGGGCCAACGTCCTGACTTTC
CDR3aa: CASSLFPYSGANVLTF